Here is one T cell receptor (beta chain) with its context. Its antigen is not identified. This record belongs to a study of cytomegalovirus exposure and HLA in healthy donors. Regarding the study as a whole: Researchers counted around 160 TCR beta chains as cytomegalovirus-associated. Later analysis associated a missense DCLRE1C variant with TCR beta V- and J-gene trimming.

Primers included in the PCR were 60 Vbeta and 13 Jbeta primers. The assay was immunoSEQ multiplex PCR, and TCRdb's table has in-frame clones only and misses some. Among over 150,000 clones, roughly 80% were seen once, and the ten largest hold 4% to 5.5%. Germline V gene sequence: CDR1 SGHVS, CDR2 FQNEAQ. V dropped 1 base and J dropped 7 bases, with 13 bases sitting between them. CDR3 length equals 14 residues. The chain employs TRBV7-8 and TRBJ1-1; D is perhaps TRBD1 (6 bases). The sample was PBMCs. This TCR came from a male donor in good health and CMV-seronegative. For the CDR3, the DNA is TGTGCCAGCAGCTTAGAGGTCAGGGGTGGTGAAGCTTTCTTT. Translation: CASSLEVRGGEAFF.